This TCR beta chain was documented in a study of blood T cell repertoires in COVID-19. Overall study: Sites across the United States, Italy and Spain contributed samples from acute and convalescent COVID-19. T cells, B-cell-depleted T cells, or PBMCs provided the cDNA or gDNA that served as material.

This clone has only a few counts. The authors' processing: Reference gene primer amplification gave estimated nucleated cell counts. The assay was immunoSEQ multiplex PCR, and TCRdb's table has in-frame clones only and misses some. Clonal size and the V and J genes are those of that table, whereas D and trimming came from the DNA. The sample holds under 50,000 clones; around 74% are singletons and the top ten take around 25%. Germline CDR1 is LGHDT and CDR2 is YNNKEL (reference sequence). The V segment lost 1 base and the J segment 8 bases; nucleotides outside the gene matches: 11. This CDR3 comprises 15 residues.

Sequencing was performed on peripheral blood. The sequence came from a man aged 65-85 years with acute or convalescent COVID-19. This chain uses TRBV3-1 (or the pseudogene TRBV3-2) with TRBJ2-7; 7 bases map to TRBD1. This CDR3 is CASSQGTFDRAKQYF. CDR3 bases: TGTGCCAGCAGCCAAGGTACCTTCGACAGGGCTAAGCAGTACTTC.